Below are 28 T cell receptor beta chains sequenced from a single sample in a study of human T cells and chemical hapten exposure. Stated time point: patch test 1, 2 weeks after DPC sensitization. Treatment: therapeutic diphenylcyclopropenone sensitization with weekly scalp DPC. Each CDR3 protein is one row after TCRdb ran MiXCR on the RACE reads. The sample holds 95,000 to 150,000 distinct CDR3 sequences, about 13% seen once. Sample: whole blood, taken in connection with sensitization to the hapten diphenylcyclopropenone (DPC). These receptors were taken from a man younger than 35 with alopecia areata. Some clones in this sample may be carry-over from other donors' samples.

The chain links TRBV28 to TRBJ2-3; D gene uncertain. The length of the CDR3 is 14 residues. V was trimmed by 7 bases and J by 1 base, leaving 12 bases between them. Germline V gene lookup returns CDR1 MDHEN and CDR2 SYDVKM. The CDR3, as DNA: TGTGCCAGCACTGAGGTAGCTGGCACAGATACGCAGTATTTT. It is translated as CASTEVAGTDTQYF.

This clonotype has more than one count but fewer than ten. The chain employs TRBV7-3 and TRBJ2-2, with 7 bases matching TRBD1. The germline V gene has CDR1 SGHTA and CDR2 FQGTGA. The trim removed 5 bases at V and 5 bases at J, leaving 5 bases unmatched. This CDR3 contains 14 residues. CDR3 region: CASSTTGMTGELFF. In nucleotides, the CDR3 is TGTGCCAGCAGCACGACAGGGATGACCGGGGAGCTGTTTTTT.

This clonotype appeared a few times. V usage is TRBV2 and J usage is TRBJ1-6; the match to TRBD1 covers 7 bases. The V and J ends lost 4 bases and 9 bases, in that order; junction bases with no gene match: 9. Germline V gene lookup returns CDR1 SNHLY and CDR2 FYNNEI. This CDR3 comprises 15 residues. CDR3 protein: CASSAPTGFGSPLHF. The DNA for the CDR3 is TGTGCCAGCAGTGCCCCGACAGGGTTCGGTTCACCCCTCCACTTT. The full variable domain, rest sourced from reference TRBV2 and TRBJ1-6, is EPEVTQTPSHQVTQMGQEVILRCVPISNHLYFYWYRQILGQKVEFLVSFYNNEISEKSEIFDDQFSVERPDGSNFTLKIRSTKLEDSAMYFCASSAPTGFGSPLHFGNGTRLTVT.

CDR3 DNA: TGCAGCGTTGAAGAGGGTGCCGATACGCAGTATTTT. Its protein is CSVEEGADTQYF. The V call is TRBV29-1, the J call TRBJ2-3; no firm D call. The CDR3 length is 12 residues. CDR1 is SQVTM, CDR2 ANQGSEA, per germline. Trimming removed 0 bases at V and 6 bases at J, with 7 bases between.

This clonotype was detected many times. The chain recombines TRBV6-1 with TRBJ2-7, with D possibly being TRBD1 (7 bases). The germline V gene has CDR1 MNHNS and CDR2 SASEGT. This CDR3 has 15 residues. Trimming stripped 2 bases from V and 0 bases from J, with 11 bases between. CDR3 DNA: TGTGCCAGCAGTGAAACGGGGGACAGCTCCTACGAGCAGTACGTC. Residues: CASSETGDSSYEQYV.

The chain couples TRBV10-3 to TRBJ1-2; no firm D call. Germline V gene sequence: CDR1 ENHRY, CDR2 SYGVKD. The CDR3 is 14 amino acids. Trimming cost V 2 bases and J 3 bases, with 10 bases left between them. CDR3 sequence: CAISERARDYGYTF. CDR3 nucleotide sequence: TGTGCCATCAGTGAGAGGGCGCGGGACTATGGCTACACCTTC.

This clonotype has a handful of counts. The chain employs TRBV6-5 and TRBJ1-5, with D possibly matching TRBD1 (6 bases). V was pared by 2 bases and J by 1 base, with 9 bases between. Germline V gene data show CDR1 as MNHEY and CDR2 as SVGAGI. The CDR3 runs to 15 residues. The CDR3 here is CASSYGGLSNQPQHF. The CDR3 coding sequence is TGTGCCAGCAGTTACGGGGGGCTAAGCAATCAGCCCCAGCATTTT.

J is TRBJ2-5 and V is TRBV13; 8 bases align to TRBD1. Germline CDR1 reads PRHDT; CDR2 reads FYEKMQ (reference sequence). V shed 5 bases, J shed 0 bases, and the junction held 2 bases outside the gene matches. There are 14 residues in the CDR3. The CDR3 region is CASSPGQDQETQYF. DNA for the CDR3: TGTGCCAGCAGCCCGGGACAGGACCAAGAGACCCAGTACTTC. Based on the CDR3 plus reference TRBV13 and TRBJ2-5, the full variable domain is AAGVIQSPRHLIKEKRETATLKCYPIPRHDTVYWYQQGPGQDPQFLISFYEKMQSDKGSIPDRFSAQQFSDYHSELNMSSLELGDSALYFCASSPGQDQETQYFGPGTRLLVL.

This clonotype was counted at least ten times. The chain carries TRBV5-1 and TRBJ1-4; D may be TRBD1 (6 bases). Trimming took off 4 bases at V and 5 bases at J, with 12 bases between the two ends. Germline V CDR1 and CDR2: SGHRS, YFSETQ. The CDR3 sequence is 14 residues long. CDR3 coding DNA: TGCGCCAGCAGCCCAGGGGCCGTAAATGAAAAACTGTTTTTT. Its translation is CASSPGAVNEKLFF.

The chain joins TRBV7-2 to TRBJ1-1; tentative D call: TRBD1 (5 bases). Between the trimmed V and J ends, which lost 3 bases and 3 bases, there was a span of 14 bases. This CDR3 spans 15 amino acids. The germline V gene has CDR1 SGHTA and CDR2 FQGNSA. Here the CDR3 DNA reads TGTGCCAGCAGCTTGTGGGGGAGCGGTGACACTGAAGCTTTCTTT. The encoded protein is CASSLWGSGDTEAFF.

This clonotype was counted a few times. The chain has TRBV27 and TRBJ2-3, with D tentatively TRBD1 (5 bases). V lost 5 bases to trimming and J lost 0 bases, with 12 bases between them. Germline V lookup: CDR1 MNHEY, CDR2 SMNVEV (reference sequence). The CDR3 has 15 amino acids. DNA of the CDR3: TGTGCCAGCAGTCCTTGGACACCTAGCACAGATACGCAGTATTTT. It encodes CASSPWTPSTDTQYF.

The CDR3 loop is CASRRDILNEKLFF. In nucleotides, the CDR3 is TGTGCCAGCAGGAGGGACATCCTTAATGAAAAACTGTTTTTT. This chain links TRBV2 with TRBJ1-4; the D gene is possibly TRBD1 (6 bases). Germline V gives CDR1 SNHLY, CDR2 FYNNEI. The CDR3 is 14 amino acids. Trimming left V 6 bases short and J 4 bases short, with 12 bases between.

This clonotype has a handful of counts. The V and J genes are TRBV5-1 and TRBJ1-4; D is unresolved. This CDR3 is 16 amino acids long. Per germline, CDR1 SGHRS and CDR2 YFSETQ. V lost 1 base to trimming and J lost 3 bases, with 13 bases between them. CDR3 loop: CASSLPEGDANEKLFF. CDR3 coding DNA: TGCGCCAGCAGCTTGCCCGAGGGAGACGCTAATGAAAAACTGTTTTTT.

The V gene is TRBV7-2, the J gene TRBJ1-4; possibly TRBD1 for D (5 bases). This CDR3 spans 15 amino acids. CDR1 is SGHTA, CDR2 FQGNSA, per germline. Trimming took 1 base from V and 8 from J, leaving 14 bases between them. The CDR3 is CASSLESGRGEKLFF. The CDR3 nucleotides read TGTGCCAGCAGCTTAGAGTCGGGTAGGGGCGAAAAACTGTTTTTT.

The chain uses TRBV12-3 or TRBV12-4 and TRBJ1-2; the D gene is possibly TRBD1 (6 bases). With 5 bases removed from V and 6 bases from J, the gap between germline ends came to 10 bases. The CDR3 extends over 12 amino acids. DNA for the CDR3: TGTGCCAGCAGTGTCCCAGGGGATGGCTACACCTTC. Encoded protein: CASSVPGDGYTF.

This clonotype occurred many times. The gene calls are TRBV5-4 and TRBJ1-1; no clear D. The germline V gene has CDR1 SGHNT and CDR2 YYREEE (reference sequence). There are 14 residues in the CDR3. V was clipped by 4 bases and J by 3 bases, with 13 bases between them. CDR3 in DNA: TGTGCCAGCAGCCTCGATCGGGAGGACACTGAAGCTTTCTTT. Protein: CASSLDREDTEAFF.

Ten or more counts support this clonotype. The chain has TRBV7-6 and TRBJ1-1; TRBD1 matches 7 bases. The CDR3 runs 13 residues. Per germline, CDR1 SGHVS and CDR2 FNYEAQ. The J segment lost 5 bases and the V segment lost 2 bases, leaving 2 bases of the junction unmatched. CDR3 nucleotides: TGTGCCAGCAGCTTACAGGGGGGGACTGAAGCTTTCTTT. This gives the protein CASSLQGGTEAFF.

This sequence joins TRBV7-3 and TRBJ2-2, with D uncertain. V was cut by 0 bases and J by 6 bases, with 8 bases left in between. The germline V gene encodes CDR1 SGHTA and CDR2 FQGTGA. CDR3 size: 14 residues. The chain's CDR3 is CASSLTTGAGELFF. CDR3 DNA sequence: TGTGCCAGCAGCTTAACGACGGGCGCCGGGGAGCTGTTTTTT.

This clonotype showed up just a few times. This rearrangement joins TRBV4-3 to TRBJ2-7, with D possibly matching TRBD2 (6 bases). With 0 bases removed from V and 3 bases from J, the gap between germline ends came to 12 bases. This CDR3 has 15 residues. The germline V gene has CDR1 LGHNA and CDR2 YSLEER. CDR3 protein: CASSQEYGGSYEQYF. The CDR3 DNA reads TGCGCCAGCAGCCAAGAGTACGGGGGAAGCTACGAGCAGTACTTC.

The genes are TRBV4-3 and TRBJ2-3; D is unclear. With 5 bases removed from V and 2 bases from J, the gap between germline ends came to 11 bases. Germline V CDR1 and CDR2: LGHNA, YSLEER. The CDR3 covers 14 residues. CDR3 DNA sequence: TGCGCCAGCAGCAAAACAGAGCCCACAGATACGCAGTATTTT. It encodes CASSKTEPTDTQYF.

V is TRBV4-3 and J is TRBJ2-7, with D perhaps matching TRBD1 (5 bases). The germline V and J ends were trimmed by 0 bases and 8 bases, with 14 bases remaining between them. The CDR3 is made up of 14 amino acids. Looked up from germline, CDR1 is LGHNA and CDR2 is YSLEER. In DNA, the CDR3 is TGCGCCAGCAGCCAAGATAGCAGGGCAACAAAGCAGTACTTC. The encoded protein is CASSQDSRATKQYF.

V is TRBV11-3 and J is TRBJ2-5; 7 bases are a match to TRBD1. In germline, CDR1 is SGHNT, CDR2 YENEEA. The CDR3 is made up of 16 amino acids. The trim removed 5 bases at V and 5 bases at J, leaving 14 bases unmatched. As DNA, the CDR3 is TGTGCCAGCAGCCCCACGACAGGGAAGAGTATTGAGACCCAGTACTTC. This codes for CASSPTTGKSIETQYF.

This clonotype showed up just a few times. This chain uses TRBV6-4 with TRBJ2-3; 7 bases map to TRBD2. The CDR3 is 15 amino acids. V dropped 7 bases and J dropped 2; count of bases not matched to a gene: 9. Germline loops: CDR1 MRHNA, CDR2 SNTAGT. The CDR3 nucleotides are TGTGCCAGCAAACCCAGCGGGGACCCCACAGATACGCAGTATTTT. Protein sequence: CASKPSGDPTDTQYF.

This clonotype was seen ten or more times. J is TRBJ2-6 and V is TRBV12-3 or TRBV12-4, with TRBD1 identical over 8 bases. The CDR3 runs to 15 residues. Trimming removed 6 bases from V and 2 bases from J; junction bases left unmatched: 3. The CDR3 nucleotides read TGTGCCAGCAGGACCAGGGGGCCTGGGGCCAACGTCCTGACTTTC. Its protein product is CASRTRGPGANVLTF.

The V gene is TRBV28, the J gene TRBJ2-7, with a tentative D call TRBD1 (6 bases). The CDR3 consists of 14 residues. Trimming removed 1 base at V and 2 bases at J, with 9 bases between. Per germline, CDR1 MDHEN and CDR2 SYDVKM. The CDR3, as DNA: TGTGCCAGCAGTTTATACAGGGACCCCTACGAGCAGTACTTC. It translates to CASSLYRDPYEQYF.

The J gene is TRBJ2-1, the V gene TRBV7-2; TRBD1 agrees at 7 bases. CDR1 is SGHTA and CDR2 is FQGNSA in the germline V gene. Trimming took 0 bases from V and 6 from J; bases not matched to a gene: 5. The CDR3 length is 15 residues. DNA of the CDR3: TGTGCCAGCAGCTTAGCGCTGGGACAGAGCAATGAGCAGTTCTTC. It encodes CASSLALGQSNEQFF.

This clonotype was seen only a few times. The chain joins TRBV14 to TRBJ1-1; possible D gene TRBD1, 6 bases. Deletions cut 3 bases from V and 1 base from J, with 12 bases between. The CDR3 runs to 15 residues. Germline loops: CDR1 SGHDN, CDR2 FVKESK. The CDR3 bases are TGTGCCAGCAGCCACTCGACGACAGGGAACACTGAAGCTTTCTTT. Translation: CASSHSTTGNTEAFF.

This sequence joins TRBV20-1 and TRBJ1-2; D remains ambiguous. CDR1 DFQATT and CDR2 SNEGSKA come from the germline V gene (reference sequence). The CDR3 runs 11 residues. V lost 0 bases, J lost 4 bases, and 3 bases lay in between. The CDR3 is CSARDAYGYTF. The CDR3 DNA reads TGCAGTGCTAGAGACGCCTATGGCTACACCTTC.